The present TCR beta chain was sequenced within a study of blood T cell repertoires in COVID-19. Study overall: Samples came from the United States, Italy and Spain, spanning acute and convalescent COVID-19. The analysed material was cDNA or gDNA that came from T cells, B-cell-depleted T cells, or PBMCs.

Assay used: immunoSEQ multiplex PCR; TCRdb lists only in-frame clones, some missing. The table has about 160,000 clones, around 87% seen once. From germline, CDR1 is MRHNA and CDR2 SNTAGT. V was pared by 6 bases and J by 5 bases, with 5 bases of the junction left unmatched. This CDR3 comprises 13 residues. The sequencing sample was made of peripheral blood. The sequence was collected from a man of 80 years or more with acute or convalescent COVID-19. V gene TRBV6-4 combines with J gene TRBJ2-5; 8 nucleotides line up with TRBD1. The CDR3, as DNA: TGTGCCAGCAGAGGCAGGGGGCGCGAGACCCAGTACTTC. Translating gives CASRGRGRETQYF.